These T cell receptor beta chains were read from a single sample in a study of control samples from healthy donors and cancer patients. Clones were sequenced by immunoSEQ multiplex PCR, and TCRdb holds only the in-frame ones, with some missing. The sample holds around 130,000 clones, approximately 87% seen once. Material: blood. These receptors were obtained from a man aged 30-40 years in good health. Each CDR3 is given without its conserved first and last residue. Expanded clones get a size class; other rows say once, few or many, or leave the size out.

size	V	J	CDR3
.	TRBV11-3	TRBJ1-1	ASSLTGGRTEAF
.	TRBV24-1	TRBJ1-2	ATSATINYGYT
.	TRBV7-3	TRBJ1-2	ASSPQHRSARGYT
.	TRBV7-8	TRBJ2-5	ASSTGLAGGHQETQY
.	TRBV24-1	TRBJ2-2	ATRRTNTGELF
.	TRBV3-1/TRBV3-2	TRBJ1-5	ASSQVIGNQPQH
.	TRBV19	TRBJ1-1	ASSETGLTGTEAF
.	TRBV7-6	TRBJ1-6	ASSLIKGSPLH
.	TRBV6-5	TRBJ1-1	ASSHLNRAEAF
.	TRBV5-4	TRBJ2-3	ASSLAGIRDTQY
.	TRBV5-4	TRBJ2-5	ASSLETSSETQY
.	TRBV7-9	TRBJ1-2	ASSTGGGNYGYT
.	TRBV30	TRBJ1-6	AWTRPGTDNSPLH
.	TRBV4-1	TRBJ1-6	ASSSGTGESPLH
.	TRBV19	TRBJ1-2	ASSMGTAERGYGYT
few	TRBV29-1	TRBJ1-4	SVGDPVSNEKLF
.	TRBV7-6	TRBJ1-3	ASSLQGGRGGNTIY
.	TRBV18	TRBJ1-1	ASSPGDRGSTEAF
.	TRBV30	TRBJ1-1	AWSATLGGRGTEAF
.	TRBV11-3	TRBJ1-6	ASSGRDSSYNSPLH
.	TRBV5-1	TRBJ2-5	ASSSRTGETQY
many	TRBV5-1	TRBJ1-1	ASSTVSGSTEAF
once	TRBV5-8	TRBJ1-2	ASSQSGTDYSYGYT
.	TRBV6-2/TRBV6-3	TRBJ2-1	ASSPYREPDSTEQF
.	TRBV6-5	TRBJ1-5	ASSPGTGGGQPQH
.	TRBV29-1	TRBJ1-2	SGTRQGGYT
.	TRBV28	TRBJ1-2	ASSLRGENYGYT
.	TRBV6-5	TRBJ1-2	ATSRSGGYT
.	TRBV2	TRBJ1-4	ASRGFGTELRLDEKLF
.	TRBV5-6	TRBJ1-5	ASSVKGQAYYSNQPQH
.	TRBV27	TRBJ2-1	ASSSSVDGYNEQF
few	TRBV5-1	TRBJ1-6	ASSPGVSSYNSPLH
.	TRBV19	TRBJ2-4	ASSPPGLAKNIQY
once	TRBV10-1	TRBJ1-1	ASSVSPRDTEAF
.	TRBV27	TRBJ1-3	ASSYGTGGNTIY
.	TRBV28	TRBJ1-2	ASARGELYGYT
few	TRBV15	TRBJ2-1	ATSREGSSYNEQF
once	TRBV6-5	TRBJ1-1	ASKPPGRMNTEAF
.	TRBV14	TRBJ1-4	ASSQEVPGNDEKLF
once	TRBV10-3	TRBJ2-5	AISDSGDRGETQY
.	TRBV29-1	TRBJ2-6	SVGQGSSGANVLT
.	TRBV6-5	TRBJ1-1	ASSYGRQNTEAF
.	TRBV5-1	TRBJ2-1	ASSFVGESYNEQF
.	TRBV19	TRBJ1-3	ASGISHSGNTIY
.	TRBV2	TRBJ1-3	ASRAGGGGNTIY
few	TRBV6-9	TRBJ2-1	ASSYPLGGPGNEQF
.	TRBV24-1	TRBJ2-1	ATSEVRDEQF
.	TRBV7-9	TRBJ1-1	ASSLEGETEAF
.	TRBV6-5	TRBJ2-5	ASSPGRQTQY
.	TRBV19	TRBJ2-5	ASSIGGETQY
few	TRBV6-6	TRBJ1-6	ASSYIAGVDSPLH
.	TRBV6-2/TRBV6-3	TRBJ2-2	ASSYQQGAIPGELF
.	TRBV10-3	TRBJ1-2	AISAGAGGYT
.	TRBV7-2	TRBJ1-4	ASSPDRTGEKLF
.	TRBV15	TRBJ2-5	ATSRDRGLGTQY
.	TRBV3-1/TRBV3-2	TRBJ1-2	ASSRGQLTNYGYT
.	TRBV24-1	TRBJ2-1	ATRPLQGTEQF
.	TRBV7-9	TRBJ2-5	ASSPRLAGGRFGETQY
.	TRBV5-1	TRBJ1-2	ASSVARIYQGSGGYT
.	TRBV12-3/TRBV12-4	TRBJ1-1	ASSPGQGAF